The 27 T cell receptor beta chains below were found in one sample sequenced in a study of T cell responses to AZD1222 COVID-19 vaccine. Libraries were prepared by immunoSEQ multiplex PCR; TCRdb keeps only in-frame clonotypes and omits some of them. The sample carries more than 85,000 clones, over 85% recorded once. Sequencing was performed on peripheral blood, taken 28 days after the second AZD1222 dose. These receptors originate from an adult who received the AZD1222 COVID-19 vaccine.

Written as DNA, the CDR3 is TGTGCCAGCAGCCCTAAGGGATACAGCTCCTACGAGCAGTACTTC. Encoded protein: CASSPKGYSSYEQYF. The chain is built from TRBV14 and TRBJ2-7; no clear D gene. Germline V gene lookup returns CDR1 SGHDN and CDR2 FVKESK. Trimming left V 4 bases short and J 0 bases short, with 13 bases between. CDR3 length equals 15 residues.

The chain uses TRBV30 and TRBJ2-7, with 10 bases lining up with TRBD1. Germline CDR1 GTSNPN, CDR2 SVGIG (reference sequence). The CDR3 runs 16 residues. V gave up 3 bases and J gave up 2 bases; unmatched junction bases: 10. The CDR3 nucleotides read TGTGCCTGGAGAGCTTTGATAGGACAGGGGGCCTACGAGCAGTACTTC. It translates to CAWRALIGQGAYEQYF.

In DNA form, the CDR3 reads TGTGCCAGCAGCGGGGACAGCTTCGGGGTTGGAAACACCATATATTTT. Protein product: CASSGDSFGVGNTIYF. The genes are TRBV9 and TRBJ1-3, with 7 bases that match TRBD1. The CDR3 is 16 residues long. Germline V CDR1 and CDR2: SGDLS, YYNGEE. The ends lost 3 bases at V and 3 bases at J; junction bases unmatched: 9.

The V call is TRBV6-1, the J call TRBJ1-2; no firm D call. The CDR3 sequence is 14 residues long. Trimming cost V 2 bases and J 4 bases, with 11 bases left between them. The V gene's germline CDR1 is MNHNS and CDR2 SASEGT. CDR3 in DNA: TGTGCCAGCAGTGAACAAGGGCGTACCTATGGCTACACCTTC. Amino acids: CASSEQGRTYGYTF.

The genes are TRBV19 and TRBJ1-1; no firm D call. This CDR3 comprises 12 residues. The V gene lost 9 bases and the J gene lost 1 base, with 9 bases spanning the gap. Germline loops: CDR1 LNHDA, CDR2 SQIVND (reference sequence). CDR3 sequence: CARPLGNTEAFF. The DNA for the CDR3 is TGTGCCAGGCCACTGGGGAACACTGAAGCTTTCTTT.

The chain joins TRBV27 to TRBJ2-1; a weak D match, TRBD1 (6 bases). From germline, CDR1 is MNHEY and CDR2 SMNVEV (reference sequence). Deletions cut 3 bases from V and 8 bases from J, with 17 bases between. The CDR3 has 15 residues. CDR3 amino acids: CASSLRGGMYDEQFF. The CDR3 nucleotides are TGTGCCAGCAGTTTGAGAGGGGGAATGTACGATGAGCAGTTCTTC.

The V gene is TRBV14, the J gene TRBJ2-3; 7 bases line up with TRBD2. Germline CDR1 and CDR2: SGHDN and FVKESK. With V trimmed by 4 bases and J by 6 bases, 10 bases remained unmatched. This CDR3 has 15 amino acids. The CDR3 bases are TGTGCCAGCAGCCTCACGACTAGCTTCTGGGATACGCAGTATTTT. Translating gives CASSLTTSFWDTQYF.

V is TRBV6-5 and J is TRBJ1-3; D is ambiguous. The CDR3 runs 15 residues. Looked up from germline, CDR1 is MNHEY and CDR2 is SVGAGI. Deletions cut 3 bases from V and 4 bases from J, with 13 bases between. CDR3 loop: CASSYDPSAGNTIYF. In nucleotides, the CDR3 is TGTGCCAGCAGTTATGACCCTTCGGCAGGAAACACCATATATTTT.

About this clone itself: Distinct nucleotide sequences in the sample also encode this CDR3. This chain links TRBV28 with TRBJ2-5; 8 bases are a match to TRBD1. With 5 bases clipped from V and 4 bases from J, the junction kept 6 bases outside the gene matches. The germline V gene has CDR1 MDHEN and CDR2 SYDVKM. The CDR3 is 14 amino acids. CDR3 DNA sequence: TGTGCCAGCAGTCGCGGACAGGGTAGAGAGACCCAGTACTTC. Protein: CASSRGQGRETQYF.

The chain combines TRBV2 with TRBJ2-7; tentative D call: TRBD1 (6 bases). Per germline, CDR1 SNHLY and CDR2 FYNNEI. Trimming removed 7 bases at V and 2 bases at J, with 12 bases between. The CDR3 extends over 13 amino acids. Here the CDR3 reads CASTWTETYEQYF. The CDR3 DNA sequence: TGTGCCAGCACGTGGACAGAAACCTACGAGCAGTACTTC.

The chain is built from TRBV19 and TRBJ1-1, with 9 bases identical to TRBD1. The V gene's germline CDR1 is LNHDA and CDR2 SQIVND (reference sequence). The CDR3 spans 14 residues. The junction had 6 bases not matched to a gene; V was cut back by 4 bases and J by 6 bases. The CDR3 is CASSNTGGIAEAFF. The CDR3, as DNA: TGTGCCAGTAGTAATACAGGGGGCATCGCTGAAGCTTTCTTT.

V usage is TRBV9 and J usage is TRBJ2-1; D gene unclear. This CDR3 is built from 16 residues. CDR1 and CDR2 (germline): SGDLS, YYNGEE. V lost 1 base to trimming and J lost 2 bases, with 13 bases between them. The DNA for the CDR3 is TGTGCCAGCAGCGTAATGGGCGTCGAAGCCTACAATGAGCAGTTCTTC. As protein: CASSVMGVEAYNEQFF.

V usage is TRBV2 and J usage is TRBJ2-3; the match to TRBD2 covers 9 bases. V lost 7 bases and J lost 10; bases outside the gene matches: 15. Germline-derived CDR1 and CDR2 are SNHLY and FYNNEI. The CDR3 is 15 amino acids. Here the CDR3 DNA reads TGTGCCAGCACGCGGGGGGGGATTGGCAGCTCGGCGCAGTATTTT. This encodes CASTRGGIGSSAQYF.

The chain uses TRBV5-4 and TRBJ1-1; tentative D call: TRBD1 (5 bases). The V gene lost 0 bases and the J gene lost 2 bases, with 8 bases spanning the gap. CDR1 and CDR2 (germline): SGHNT, YYREEE (reference sequence). The CDR3 length is 14 residues. The chain's CDR3 is CASSLDRTNTEAFF. As DNA, the CDR3 is TGTGCCAGCAGCTTGGACAGGACAAACACTGAAGCTTTCTTT.

The CDR3 sequence is CASSLAGSGGNVEKLFF. CDR3 sequence (DNA): TGCGCCAGCAGCTTGGCAGGGAGTGGCGGTAATGTTGAAAAACTGTTTTTT. The V and J genes are TRBV5-1 and TRBJ1-4; D perhaps matches TRBD1 (5 bases). This CDR3 spans 17 amino acids. The V end lost 0 bases, the J end lost 7 bases, and 19 bases lay between the germline ends. Germline V gene sequence: CDR1 SGHRS, CDR2 YFSETQ.

The J gene is TRBJ2-6, the V gene TRBV5-1; the D call may be TRBD1 or TRBD2 (7 bases each). Germline values: CDR1 SGHRS, CDR2 YFSETQ. The CDR3 loop spans 16 amino acids. V shed 4 bases and J shed 2 bases, with 13 bases lying between them. Written as DNA, the CDR3 is TGCGCCAGCAGCCTGACAGGGACTACTGGGGCCAACGTCCTGACTTTC. Amino acids: CASSLTGTTGANVLTF.

The chain has TRBV28 and TRBJ1-2; maybe TRBD1 (6 bases). Germline CDR1 is MDHEN and CDR2 is SYDVKM. V shed 2 bases and J shed 6 bases, with 10 bases lying between them. The CDR3 covers 13 residues. CDR3 in amino acids: CASSLMGGDGYTF. The CDR3 DNA reads as TGTGCCAGCAGTTTAATGGGGGGCGATGGCTACACCTTC.

The V gene is TRBV10-3, the J gene TRBJ2-7; TRBD1 matches 11 bases. CDR3 length: 14 residues. CDR1 and CDR2 (germline): ENHRY, SYGVKD. The V segment lost 2 bases and the J segment 6 bases; nucleotides outside the gene matches: 3. CDR3 bases: TGTGCCATCAGTGAGACCGGGACAGGGGGCGAGCAGTACTTC. Translation gives CAISETGTGGEQYF.

J is TRBJ2-3 and V is TRBV11-2, with 9 bases lining up with TRBD1. The germline gives CDR1 SGHAT, CDR2 FQNNGV. CDR3 length equals 14 residues. Trimming removed 5 bases from V and 4 bases from J; junction bases left unmatched: 4. CDR3 DNA sequence: TGTGCCAGCAGCAAAAGGACAGGGGCAGATACGCAGTATTTT. Translated: CASSKRTGADTQYF.

V gene TRBV28 combines with J gene TRBJ2-1, with D uncertain. Germline values: CDR1 MDHEN, CDR2 SYDVKM. V lost 2 bases, J lost 6 bases, and 11 bases lay in between. The CDR3 consists of 14 residues. As DNA, the CDR3 is TGTGCCAGCAGTTTACTAAAGCCATCCAATGAGCAGTTCTTC. It codes for CASSLLKPSNEQFF.

The gene calls are TRBV6-5 and TRBJ2-7; either TRBD1 or TRBD2 may supply D (5 bases each). Trimming pared 6 bases from V and 1 base from J, leaving 13 bases between. Looked up from germline, CDR1 is MNHEY and CDR2 is SVGAGI. This CDR3 has 14 amino acids. The CDR3 bases are TGTGCCAGCAGCCGGGACGCCCGATCCTACGAGCAGTACTTC. It codes for CASSRDARSYEQYF.

The rearrangement links TRBV19 to TRBJ1-1; D uncertain. Germline CDR1 and CDR2: LNHDA and SQIVND (reference sequence). This CDR3 is built from 12 residues. V was trimmed by 9 bases and J by 0 bases, leaving 8 bases between them. The DNA of the CDR3 is TGTGCCAGCCAGGCCATGAACACTGAAGCTTTCTTT. Protein product: CASQAMNTEAFF.

This clone was found many times. The CDR3 is CASSLTLNSPLHF. DNA of the CDR3: TGTGCCAGCAGTCTGACTTTAAATTCACCCCTCCACTTT. This chain links TRBV12-3 or TRBV12-4 with TRBJ1-6; the D is unclear. This CDR3 has 13 amino acids. The ends were cut back, 5 bases at V and 7 bases at J, with 9 bases in the middle.

The chain employs TRBV2 and TRBJ2-1; D call uncertain. This CDR3 spans 15 amino acids. Deletions cut 3 bases from V and 0 bases from J, with 9 bases between. CDR1 SNHLY and CDR2 FYNNEI come from the germline V gene. CDR3 protein: CASSDGWSSYNEQFF. For the CDR3, the DNA is TGTGCCAGCAGTGACGGCTGGAGCTCCTACAATGAGCAGTTCTTC.

V and J are TRBV7-8 and TRBJ2-2; no reliable D call. CDR3 length equals 14 residues. V lost 1 base and J 6 bases, leaving 9 bases between the germline ends. In germline, CDR1 is SGHVS, CDR2 FQNEAQ. This CDR3 is CASSLVLSPGELFF. The CDR3 DNA reads as TGTGCCAGCAGCTTAGTTTTGTCTCCCGGGGAGCTGTTTTTT.

This chain joins TRBV30 and TRBJ1-1; D is unclear. This CDR3 is 13 amino acids long. Germline CDR1 is GTSNPN and CDR2 is SVGIG (reference sequence). Trimming removed 4 bases from V and 1 base from J, with 10 bases in between. The CDR3 sequence is CAWKANSNTEAFF. DNA of the CDR3: TGTGCCTGGAAGGCCAACTCGAACACTGAAGCTTTCTTT.

V is TRBV7-9 and J is TRBJ2-3; TRBD2 agrees at 11 bases. Germline CDR1 and CDR2: SEHNR and FQNEAQ (reference sequence). V gave up 1 base and J gave up 0 bases; unmatched junction bases: 9. The CDR3 contains 19 residues. The CDR3 nucleotides are TGTGCCAGCAGCTTAGAGCGTAGCGGGAGGGCCCGGAGCACAGATACGCAGTATTTT. It is translated as CASSLERSGRARSTDTQYF.